Listed below are T cell receptor beta chains from one sample, sequenced in a study of T cell responses to AZD1222 COVID-19 vaccine. Clones were read by immunoSEQ multiplex PCR, and TCRdb kept only the in-frame ones, dropping some. The data contain roughly 200,000 clones, around 92% of them singletons. Sequenced here: peripheral blood, sampled on day 0 of AZD1222 vaccination. The receptors derive from an adult in good health. Each CDR3 is given with its conserved first and last residue. The D gene is left open where the match is weak. Clone size appears in some rows only: once, few, many, or a class for an expanded clone.

NA,TRBV15,TRBJ2-1,TRBD2,TGTGCCACCAGCCTGGAGCGGGGGGGCTACAATGAGCAGTTCTTC,CATSLERGGYNEQFF
NA,TRBV9,TRBJ2-7,NA,TGTGCCAGCAGCGTAGCGGGTGCAAGGGAGCAGTACTTC,CASSVAGAREQYF
NA,TRBV28,TRBJ1-1,NA,TGTGCCAGCAGAACTTCAGGCTGGGACACTGAAGCTTTCTTT,CASRTSGWDTEAFF
NA,TRBV28,TRBJ1-6,TRBD1,TGTGCCACCCCGGGACAGGGTAATTCACCCCTCCACTTT,CATPGQGNSPLHF
NA,TRBV25-1,TRBJ2-1,NA,TGTGCCAGCAGTGAATACCGGGACAATGAGCAGTTCTTC,CASSEYRDNEQFF
NA,TRBV5-1,TRBJ2-6,TRBD1,TGCGCCAGCAGTCGACAGGGAAGCTCTGGGGCCAACGTCCTGACTTTC,CASSRQGSSGANVLTF
NA,TRBV6-1,TRBJ2-1,NA,TGTGCCAGCAGTGTCCAGCCCGGGACACTTTACAATGAGCAGTTCTTC,CASSVQPGTLYNEQFF
NA,TRBV7-9,TRBJ1-1,NA,TGTGCCAGCAGCCCAAAGGCAATTGGTCTTGAAGCTTTCTTT,CASSPKAIGLEAFF
NA,TRBV11-2,TRBJ1-3,NA,TGTGCCAGCAGCACCCCCGGGACGGCGGGAAACACCATATATTTT,CASSTPGTAGNTIYF
NA,TRBV11-2,TRBJ2-5,NA,TGTGCCAGCAGCTCCCGCGGGACGGAGCGGGAGACCCAGTACTTC,CASSSRGTERETQYF
NA,TRBV5-6,TRBJ2-7,NA,TGTGCCAGCAACCCAGAGGACAGAACCGAGCAGTACTTC,CASNPEDRTEQYF
NA,TRBV12-5,TRBJ1-6,NA,TGTGCTAGTGGTTCGCTTCAAGTGGCTCATATCTCACCCCTCCACTTT,CASGSLQVAHISPLHF
NA,TRBV7-9,TRBJ1-1,NA,TGTGCCAGCATCTCCTCCGGGCCACTGAACACTGAAGCTTTCTTT,CASISSGPLNTEAFF
NA,TRBV28,TRBJ2-1,NA,TGTGCCAGCAGTCTCAAAGGGGGGGGCGATGAGCAGTTCTTC,CASSLKGGGDEQFF
NA,TRBV7-9,TRBJ1-1,NA,TGTGCCAGCAGCTTACCCGGGGCTTTACCTGAAGCTTTCTTT,CASSLPGALPEAFF
NA,TRBV20-1,TRBJ2-1,NA,TGCAGTGCCATTCCTGCGAACGAGCAGTTCTTC,CSAIPANEQFF
few,TRBV4-1,TRBJ2-7,NA,TGCGCCAGCAGCTGGCGGACGTCCGATGAGCAGTACTTC,CASSWRTSDEQYF
NA,TRBV18,TRBJ1-6,NA,TGTGCCAGCTCACCAGAGAAAAGGGAATATAATTCACCCCTCCACTTT,CASSPEKREYNSPLHF
NA,TRBV7-6,TRBJ1-4,NA,TGTGCCAGCAGCCAACGTGGGGCGCCTGAAAAACTGTTTTTT,CASSQRGAPEKLFF
NA,TRBV10-3,TRBJ2-3,NA,TGTGCCATCAGTGATAAGCGGGTGAGCACAGATACGCAGTATTTT,CAISDKRVSTDTQYF
NA,TRBV2,TRBJ1-1,NA,TGTGCCAGCAATGGATTACAGGGTGGGGGCGGTGAAGCTTTCTTT,CASNGLQGGGGEAFF
NA,TRBV18,TRBJ2-5,NA,TGTGCCAGCTCACCACAGGGGAAGGAGACCCAGTACTTC,CASSPQGKETQYF
NA,TRBV6-5,TRBJ1-1,NA,TGTGCCAGCAGTCCCAGGACAGTCCCAGCGGGGGATGCTTTCTTT,CASSPRTVPAGDAFF
NA,TRBV30,TRBJ2-6,NA,TGTGCCTGGGGACTCTCTGGGGCCAACGTCCTGACTTTC,CAWGLSGANVLTF
NA,TRBV29-1,TRBJ1-3,NA,TGCAGCGTTGCTGAAAGGGGTGCTGGAAACACCATATATTTT,CSVAERGAGNTIYF
NA,TRBV2,TRBJ2-6,NA,TGTGCCAGCAGTGGAGACAGGAACGCTGGGGCCAACGTCCTGACTTTC,CASSGDRNAGANVLTF
NA,TRBV7-3,TRBJ2-2,TRBD2,TGTGCCAGCAGCTTACAGCCTCCAATGGGGCTAGCGGGGGGGCCCGGGGAGCTGTTTTTT,CASSLQPPMGLAGGPGELFF
NA,TRBV7-2,TRBJ2-6,NA,TGTGCCAGCAGCTTAGTCAGCTCTGGGGCCAACGTCCTGACTTTC,CASSLVSSGANVLTF
NA,TRBV6-6,TRBJ2-7,NA,TGTGCCAGCAGTTACCGGGACGGACCCTACGAGCAGTACTTC,CASSYRDGPYEQYF
NA,TRBV19,TRBJ1-1,NA,TGTGCCAGTAGTATAGATCCCCAAGGGACGAACACTGAAGCTTTCTTT,CASSIDPQGTNTEAFF
NA,TRBV7-6,TRBJ1-6,NA,TGTGCCAGCAGCTTATGGCGCCCGGACCCTAATTCACCCCTCCACTTT,CASSLWRPDPNSPLHF
NA,TRBV29-1,TRBJ2-1,TRBD1,TGCAGCGGACGGACAGGGGCCAATGAGCAGTTCTTC,CSGRTGANEQFF